Each of the 3 T cell receptor beta chains below was sequenced from the same sample in a study of cytomegalovirus exposure and HLA in healthy donors listed by TCRdb under 2017. The method behind the library was the immunoSEQ multiplex PCR assay. The immuneACCESS repertoire file appears here via TCRdb, limited to in-frame rearrangements. These files lack a portion of the clones; in checked studies, under half of the deficit traces to unresolved V genes, and the cause of the others is not known. The sample table records hundreds of thousands of clones; less than 90% of these occur just once. The ten largest make up roughly 5.5% of the sample. The sample comprised PBMCs. The receptors here all came from a woman between 18 and 29 years old in good health and CMV-seronegative.

This chain links TRBV7-3 with TRBJ2-1, with 10 nucleotides matching TRBD1. Trimming removed 2 bases from V and 4 bases from J; junction bases left unmatched: 2. CDR3 size: 15 residues. CDR1 is SGHTA and CDR2 is FQGTGA in the germline V gene. CDR3 nucleotide sequence: TGTGCCAGCAGCTTAGGACAGGGGGTGTACAATGAGCAGTTCTTC. This translates into CASSLGQGVYNEQFF.

The V gene is TRBV7-3, the J gene TRBJ2-3; 8 bases line up with TRBD2. The V and J ends lost 5 bases and 3 bases, in that order; junction bases with no gene match: 10. The CDR3 is 16 residues long. Germline V gene data show CDR1 as SGHTA and CDR2 as FQGTGA. CDR3 region: CASSPSGGGGTDTQYF. CDR3 in DNA: TGTGCCAGCAGCCCCTCCGGGGGGGGCGGAACAGATACGCAGTATTTT. Full variable domain (outside the CDR3, taken from reference TRBV7-3 and TRBJ2-3): GAGVSQTPSNKVTEKGKYVELRCDPISGHTALYWYRQSLGQGPEFLIYFQGTGAADDSGLPNDRFFAVRPEGSVSTLKIQRTERGDSAVYLCASSPSGGGGTDTQYFGPGTRLTVL.

This chain connects TRBV18 to TRBJ1-1; unclear D gene. V was pared by 0 bases and J by 1 base, with 3 bases between. This CDR3 has 13 amino acids. Per the germline V gene, CDR1 is KGHSH and CDR2 is LQKENI. The CDR3 sequence is CASSPPWNTEAFF. DNA of the CDR3: TGTGCCAGCTCACCACCATGGAACACTGAAGCTTTCTTT.